A single sample is the source of the 4 T cell receptor beta chains below, sequenced in a study of blood T cell repertoires in COVID-19. Sequenced by immunoSEQ multiplex PCR; TCRdb stores in-frame clones only, minus some. The data hold 200,000 to 250,000 clones, with 75% to 90% observed a single time. Sequenced material: PBMCs or T cells enriched from blood (not recorded which). The receptors originated from a woman aged 25 to 45 who had been exposed to COVID-19.

This clone is a singleton in its sample. The chain joins TRBV18 to TRBJ2-3, with TRBD1 identical over 7 bases. With 1 base clipped from V and 5 bases from J, the junction kept 9 bases outside the gene matches. The CDR3 runs to 16 residues. Germline values: CDR1 KGHSH, CDR2 LQKENI. Written as DNA, the CDR3 is TGTGCCAGCTCACCACAAGTACAGGGGCTGCTAGATACGCAGTATTTT. This translates into CASSPQVQGLLDTQYF.

This chain links TRBV30 with TRBJ2-1; 7 bases align to TRBD2. CDR3 length equals 16 residues. CDR1 is GTSNPN and CDR2 is SVGIG in the germline V gene (reference sequence). V was pared by 2 bases and J by 0 bases, with 7 bases of the junction left unmatched. The CDR3: CAWSLPLADSYNEQFF. For the CDR3, the DNA is TGTGCCTGGAGTCTACCCCTAGCGGACTCCTACAATGAGCAGTTCTTC.

The rearrangement joins TRBV11-3 to TRBJ2-7; D perhaps matches TRBD2 (5 bases). Between the trimmed V and J ends, which lost 5 bases and 0 bases, there was a span of 8 bases. Germline CDR1 and CDR2: SGHNT and YENEEA. The CDR3 runs to 13 residues. The CDR3 nucleotides are TGTGCCAGCAGCACCCGGGACTCCTACGAGCAGTACTTC. Its protein is CASSTRDSYEQYF.

This chain connects TRBV23-1 to TRBJ1-5; the D is unclear. TRBV23-1 is identified as an open reading frame with a role that is uncertain. There are 16 residues in the CDR3. Between the trimmed V and J ends, which lost 3 bases and 0 bases, there was a span of 12 bases. CDR3 in amino acids: CASSHPAQYSNQPQHF. CDR3 DNA sequence: TGCGCCAGCAGTCACCCCGCCCAGTATAGCAATCAGCCCCAGCATTTT.